The source of this T cell receptor (beta chain) is a study of cytomegalovirus exposure and HLA in healthy donors. Libraries were prepared by immunoSEQ multiplex PCR; TCRdb keeps only in-frame clonotypes and omits some of them. This sample has approximately 200,000 clones; about 80% occur once, and the top ten carry approximately 7%. Remarks on this clone: The antigen remains unidentified.

CDR1 and CDR2 from the germline V gene are SGHVS and FNYEAQ. Deletions cut 1 base from V and 9 bases from J, with 19 bases between. CDR3 length: 16 residues. The donors were part of the validation cohort of 100 to 150 subjects. That cohort was separate from the first cohort, which comprised some 670 subjects. Whole-study results and caveats: The study flagged around 160 TCR beta chains as cytomegalovirus-associated. The classifier reportedly diagnosed cytomegalovirus status with high sensitivity and specificity.

The sequence was collected from a man aged 18 to 29 in good health and CMV-seropositive. The V and J genes are TRBV7-6 and TRBJ2-1, with D possibly being TRBD2 (5 bases). Sequenced material: PBMCs. The CDR3: CASSLGPSWEGGEQFF. The CDR3 nucleotides are TGTGCCAGCAGCTTAGGGCCTAGCTGGGAAGGTGGTGAGCAGTTCTTC.